This T cell receptor (beta chain) was found in a study of T cell repertoires in cytomegalovirus infection. Whole-study results and caveats: HLA-C-restricted CMV-specific TCR beta clonotypes were dominant in the ex vivo response. Summed frequency of public TCR beta families distinguished CMV carriers with the relevant HLA.

TCRdb re-called the reads with MiXCR, one entry per CDR3 protein. Among over 250,000 distinct CDR3 sequences, about 23% were seen once, and the ten largest hold about 15%. CDR3 length: 15 residues. V shed 10 bases and J shed 0 bases, with 16 bases lying between them. Note on this clonotype: Its antigen is not identified.

What was sequenced was PBMCs. The receptor was derived from a human donor in good health (CMV status not recorded). Some clones in this sample may be carry-over from other donors' samples. The chain uses TRBV12-3 or TRBV12-4 and TRBJ2-1; D may correspond to TRBD1 or TRBD2 (5 bases each). CDR3 nucleotide sequence: TGTGCCACCCACAGAGGGGAAATCTCCTACAATGAGCAGTTCTTC. It codes for CATHRGEISYNEQFF.